This is a list of T cell receptor beta chains from one sample in a study of T cell changes during pregnancy in multiple sclerosis. The repertoire was sequenced with immunoSEQ multiplex PCR; TCRdb's copy has only in-frame clones and lacks some. The repertoire holds roughly 83,000 clones, around 90% seen once, with around 3.3% in the top ten. Specimen: PBMCs, collected in the first trimester of pregnancy. These receptor sequences come from a female donor in good health, serving as a control in a pregnancy study. Some clones in this sample may be carry-over from other donors' samples. The CDR3 runs from the conserved cysteine through the conserved F or W. Fields, in order: CDR3 length, clone size, J gene, D gene, V gene, CDR3 protein, CDR3 DNA. D genes are given only for firm matches. The listing skips clone size in some rows; elsewhere it reads once, few, many or a size class.

len: 16; abundance: .; j_gene: TRBJ2-3; d_gene: TRBD2; v_gene: TRBV5-4; CDR3aa: CASSDPGLADTDTQYF; CDR3nt: TGTGCCAGCAGCGATCCGGGACTAGCGGATACAGATACGCAGTATTTT
len: 13; abundance: few; j_gene: TRBJ2-5; d_gene: .; v_gene: TRBV7-2; CDR3aa: CASSSGLAETQYF; CDR3nt: TGTGCCAGCAGCTCTGGGCTAGCTGAGACCCAGTACTTC
len: 14; abundance: .; j_gene: TRBJ1-1; d_gene: TRBD1; v_gene: TRBV7-9; CDR3aa: CASSFRDRNTEAFF; CDR3nt: TGTGCCAGCAGCTTCCGGGACAGAAACACTGAAGCTTTCTTT
len: 14; abundance: .; j_gene: TRBJ1-5; d_gene: .; v_gene: TRBV28; CDR3aa: CASSFRGRNQPQHF; CDR3nt: TGTGCCAGCAGTTTTAGGGGCCGCAATCAGCCCCAGCATTTT
len: 11; abundance: .; j_gene: TRBJ1-1; d_gene: TRBD1; v_gene: TRBV18; CDR3aa: CASSRTGEAFF; CDR3nt: TGTGCCAGCTCACGGACAGGGGAAGCTTTCTTT
len: 15; abundance: .; j_gene: TRBJ1-2; d_gene: TRBD1; v_gene: TRBV4-1; CDR3aa: CASSRQLGTADGYTF; CDR3nt: TGCGCCAGCAGCCGGCAGCTCGGGACAGCTGATGGCTACACCTTC
len: 15; abundance: .; j_gene: TRBJ2-7; d_gene: .; v_gene: TRBV5-4; CDR3aa: CASSLSARGTYEQYF; CDR3nt: TGTGCCAGCAGCTTGTCAGCCAGGGGAACCTACGAGCAGTACTTC
len: 14; abundance: .; j_gene: TRBJ1-2; d_gene: TRBD1; v_gene: TRBV4-2; CDR3aa: CASSQGGQVPGYTF; CDR3nt: TGTGCCAGCAGCCAAGGGGGACAGGTTCCTGGCTACACCTTC
len: 14; abundance: .; j_gene: TRBJ1-1; d_gene: .; v_gene: TRBV6-1; CDR3aa: CASSGSAGNTEAFF; CDR3nt: TGTGCCAGCAGTGGGTCGGCGGGGAACACTGAAGCTTTCTTT
len: 17; abundance: few; j_gene: TRBJ1-2; d_gene: TRBD1; v_gene: TRBV13; CDR3aa: CASSLGTGSLNDYGYTF; CDR3nt: TGTGCCAGCAGCTTGGGGACAGGGTCCCTCAACGACTATGGCTACACCTTC
len: 15; abundance: .; j_gene: TRBJ2-5; d_gene: TRBD2; v_gene: TRBV28; CDR3aa: CASSRGLAGTETQYF; CDR3nt: TGTGCCAGCAGCCGGGGACTAGCGGGAACGGAGACCCAGTACTTC
len: 14; abundance: .; j_gene: TRBJ2-3; d_gene: TRBD2; v_gene: TRBV4-1; CDR3aa: CASSRGTSGTAQYF; CDR3nt: TGCGCCAGCAGCCGCGGGACTAGCGGGACGGCGCAGTATTTT
len: 14; abundance: .; j_gene: TRBJ2-1; d_gene: .; v_gene: TRBV27; CDR3aa: CASMERGVGREQFF; CDR3nt: TGTGCCAGCATGGAGCGAGGAGTGGGTCGGGAGCAGTTCTTC
len: 12; abundance: .; j_gene: TRBJ2-7; d_gene: .; v_gene: TRBV7-8; CDR3aa: CASTKTAYEQYF; CDR3nt: TGTGCCAGCACCAAGACAGCTTACGAGCAGTACTTC
len: 13; abundance: .; j_gene: TRBJ2-1; d_gene: .; v_gene: TRBV11-2; CDR3aa: CASSLESGNEQFF; CDR3nt: TGTGCCAGCAGCTTAGAGTCAGGCAATGAGCAGTTCTTC
len: 13; abundance: .; j_gene: TRBJ2-1; d_gene: .; v_gene: TRBV27; CDR3aa: CASSLSAYNEQFF; CDR3nt: TGTGCCAGCAGTTTGTCAGCCTACAATGAGCAGTTCTTC
len: 17; abundance: .; j_gene: TRBJ2-6; d_gene: .; v_gene: TRBV11-2; CDR3aa: CASSFSQGTPGANVLTF; CDR3nt: TGTGCCAGCAGCTTTTCACAGGGGACTCCTGGGGCCAACGTCCTGACTTTC
len: 14; abundance: .; j_gene: TRBJ2-1; d_gene: TRBD2; v_gene: TRBV6-6; CDR3aa: CASSRTSGSNEQFF; CDR3nt: TGTGCCAGCAGTCGGACTAGCGGTTCGAATGAGCAGTTCTTC
len: 12; abundance: .; j_gene: TRBJ2-1; d_gene: .; v_gene: TRBV9; CDR3aa: CASSKSTGEQFF; CDR3nt: TGTGCCAGCAGCAAATCCACAGGGGAGCAGTTCTTC
len: 12; abundance: .; j_gene: TRBJ2-7; d_gene: .; v_gene: TRBV11-2; CDR3aa: CASSLGGHEQYF; CDR3nt: TGTGCCAGCAGCTTGGGGGGGCACGAGCAGTACTTC
len: 19; abundance: .; j_gene: TRBJ2-3; d_gene: .; v_gene: TRBV7-3; CDR3aa: CASSPQIGRAGASTDTQYF; CDR3nt: TGTGCCAGCAGCCCCCAGATAGGGCGGGCGGGTGCTAGCACAGATACGCAGTATTTT
len: 18; abundance: .; j_gene: TRBJ1-6; d_gene: .; v_gene: TRBV5-5; CDR3aa: CASSLTQGSYSYNSPLHF; CDR3nt: TGTGCCAGCAGCTTAACCCAGGGGTCGTACTCCTATAATTCACCCCTCCACTTT
len: 14; abundance: .; j_gene: TRBJ2-1; d_gene: TRBD2; v_gene: TRBV10-3; CDR3aa: CAISASGRYNEQFF; CDR3nt: TGTGCCATCAGTGCTAGCGGGAGGTACAATGAGCAGTTCTTC
len: 15; abundance: .; j_gene: TRBJ2-2; d_gene: TRBD2; v_gene: TRBV19; CDR3aa: CASSGLAGAAGELFF; CDR3nt: TGTGCCAGTAGTGGACTAGCGGGGGCCGCCGGGGAGCTGTTTTTT
len: 14; abundance: once; j_gene: TRBJ1-6; d_gene: .; v_gene: TRBV7-9; CDR3aa: CASTSGGEYSPLHF; CDR3nt: TGTGCCAGCACCTCGGGGGGGGAGTATTCACCCCTCCACTTT
len: 16; abundance: .; j_gene: TRBJ2-3; d_gene: TRBD2; v_gene: TRBV5-4; CDR3aa: CASSSDGLGDPDTQYF; CDR3nt: TGTGCCAGCAGCTCCGATGGACTAGGGGACCCAGATACGCAGTATTTT
len: 15; abundance: .; j_gene: TRBJ2-7; d_gene: TRBD2; v_gene: TRBV5-1; CDR3aa: CASSLLAGGLDEQYF; CDR3nt: TGCGCCAGCAGTCTACTAGCGGGAGGGTTGGACGAGCAGTACTTC
len: 13; abundance: once; j_gene: TRBJ1-2; d_gene: .; v_gene: TRBV5-1; CDR3aa: CASSVREGDSSTF; CDR3nt: TGCGCCAGCAGCGTGAGGGAGGGGGATAGTTCCACCTTC
len: 16; abundance: .; j_gene: TRBJ1-5; d_gene: TRBD1; v_gene: TRBV28; CDR3aa: CASRYGDRGFYQPQHF; CDR3nt: TGTGCCAGCAGATACGGTGACAGGGGATTTTATCAGCCCCAGCATTTT
len: 14; abundance: .; j_gene: TRBJ2-7; d_gene: TRBD2; v_gene: TRBV11-1; CDR3aa: CASSGGGPSYEQYF; CDR3nt: TGTGCCAGCAGCGGCGGGGGGCCGTCCTACGAGCAGTACTTC
len: 14; abundance: .; j_gene: TRBJ2-3; d_gene: .; v_gene: TRBV6-1; CDR3aa: CATTLLRGTDTQYF; CDR3nt: TGTGCCACCACCCTACTAAGAGGCACAGATACGCAGTATTTT
len: 15; abundance: .; j_gene: TRBJ2-1; d_gene: TRBD1; v_gene: TRBV7-6; CDR3aa: CASSSPGQGYNEQFF; CDR3nt: TGTGCCAGCAGCTCCCCGGGACAGGGATACAATGAGCAGTTCTTC
len: 15; abundance: .; j_gene: TRBJ2-7; d_gene: TRBD1; v_gene: TRBV2; CDR3aa: CASRGQDRGSYEQYF; CDR3nt: TGTGCCAGCAGGGGACAGGACAGGGGCTCCTACGAGCAGTACTTC
len: 12; abundance: .; j_gene: TRBJ2-1; d_gene: .; v_gene: TRBV2; CDR3aa: CASSEVGNEQFF; CDR3nt: TGTGCCAGCAGTGAGGTCGGCAATGAGCAGTTCTTC
len: 13; abundance: .; j_gene: TRBJ2-3; d_gene: .; v_gene: TRBV7-3; CDR3aa: CASSSSPTDTQYF; CDR3nt: TGTGCCAGCAGCTCGAGTCCCACAGATACGCAGTATTTT
len: 13; abundance: .; j_gene: TRBJ1-2; d_gene: .; v_gene: TRBV28; CDR3aa: CASTAGPNYGYTF; CDR3nt: TGTGCCAGCACTGCAGGTCCCAACTATGGCTACACCTTC
len: 17; abundance: .; j_gene: TRBJ2-7; d_gene: TRBD2; v_gene: TRBV10-3; CDR3aa: CAISDGTSGRSSYEQYF; CDR3nt: TGTGCCATCAGTGACGGGACTAGCGGGAGGAGCTCCTACGAGCAGTACTTC
len: 13; abundance: .; j_gene: TRBJ2-7; d_gene: TRBD2; v_gene: TRBV19; CDR3aa: CASSSREGLEQYF; CDR3nt: TGTGCCAGTAGTTCCAGGGAGGGGCTCGAGCAGTACTTC
len: 14; abundance: .; j_gene: TRBJ2-3; d_gene: TRBD1; v_gene: TRBV28; CDR3aa: CASSLGQGTDTQYF; CDR3nt: TGTGCCAGCAGTTTGGGACAGGGAACAGATACGCAGTATTTT
len: 14; abundance: .; j_gene: TRBJ2-7; d_gene: TRBD1; v_gene: TRBV7-2; CDR3aa: CASSFTGGYHEQYF; CDR3nt: TGTGCCAGCAGCTTTACAGGGGGCTACCACGAGCAGTACTTC
len: 15; abundance: .; j_gene: TRBJ2-7; d_gene: .; v_gene: TRBV4-3; CDR3aa: CASSQDSTMGGEQYF; CDR3nt: TGCGCCAGCAGCCAAGATAGCACTATGGGGGGCGAGCAGTACTTC
len: 15; abundance: .; j_gene: TRBJ1-5; d_gene: TRBD1; v_gene: TRBV10-3; CDR3aa: CAISLDRGREQPQHF; CDR3nt: TGTGCCATCAGCCTTGACAGGGGAAGAGAACAGCCCCAGCATTTT
len: 15; abundance: .; j_gene: TRBJ2-5; d_gene: TRBD1; v_gene: TRBV4-1; CDR3aa: CASSQNRDRQETQYF; CDR3nt: TGCGCCAGCAGCCAAAACCGGGACAGGCAAGAGACCCAGTACTTC
len: 19; abundance: once; j_gene: TRBJ2-4; d_gene: TRBD2; v_gene: TRBV10-1; CDR3aa: CASPPNRLAGGRIKNIQYF; CDR3nt: TGCGCCAGCCCCCCGAATAGGCTAGCGGGAGGGCGGATTAAAAACATTCAGTACTTC
len: 14; abundance: .; j_gene: TRBJ2-1; d_gene: TRBD2; v_gene: TRBV7-6; CDR3aa: CASRSGGGRDEQFF; CDR3nt: TGTGCCAGCAGGTCTGGCGGGGGACGCGATGAGCAGTTCTTC
len: 14; abundance: .; j_gene: TRBJ2-4; d_gene: .; v_gene: TRBV2; CDR3aa: CASREQGSKNIQYF; CDR3nt: TGTGCCAGCAGGGAACAGGGTTCCAAAAACATTCAGTACTTC
len: 16; abundance: .; j_gene: TRBJ2-1; d_gene: .; v_gene: TRBV5-1; CDR3aa: CASSGTAATSYNEQFF; CDR3nt: TGCGCCAGCAGCGGAACAGCGGCCACCTCCTACAATGAGCAGTTCTTC
len: 16; abundance: .; j_gene: TRBJ2-1; d_gene: TRBD2; v_gene: TRBV6-5; CDR3aa: CASSYPQSSGENEQFF; CDR3nt: TGTGCCAGCAGTTACCCCCAGTCCAGCGGGGAAAATGAGCAGTTCTTC
len: 12; abundance: .; j_gene: TRBJ2-7; d_gene: .; v_gene: TRBV6-1; CDR3aa: CASSEAGVEQYF; CDR3nt: TGTGCCAGCAGTGAAGCCGGGGTCGAGCAGTACTTC
len: 14; abundance: .; j_gene: TRBJ2-7; d_gene: .; v_gene: TRBV11-2; CDR3aa: CASSLDVGWYEQYF; CDR3nt: TGTGCCAGCAGCTTAGATGTGGGCTGGTACGAGCAGTACTTC
len: 14; abundance: .; j_gene: TRBJ1-4; d_gene: TRBD1; v_gene: TRBV11-2; CDR3aa: CASSLTGEEEKLFF; CDR3nt: TGTGCCAGCAGCCTGACAGGGGAAGAAGAAAAACTGTTTTTT
len: 16; abundance: .; j_gene: TRBJ2-1; d_gene: .; v_gene: TRBV4-3; CDR3aa: CASSQDGQAGYNEQFF; CDR3nt: TGCGCCAGCAGCCAAGACGGGCAGGCGGGTTACAATGAGCAGTTCTTC
len: 17; abundance: once; j_gene: TRBJ1-6; d_gene: .; v_gene: TRBV4-1; CDR3aa: CASSQDYGSSYNSPLHF; CDR3nt: TGCGCCAGCAGCCAAGACTACGGGAGCTCCTATAATTCACCCCTCCACTTT
len: 15; abundance: .; j_gene: TRBJ2-3; d_gene: TRBD1; v_gene: TRBV28; CDR3aa: CASNLGQRITDTQYF; CDR3nt: TGTGCCAGCAACCTGGGACAGAGGATCACAGATACGCAGTATTTT
len: 15; abundance: .; j_gene: TRBJ2-1; d_gene: .; v_gene: TRBV7-9; CDR3aa: CASSPSGSSYNEQFF; CDR3nt: TGTGCCAGCAGCCCCTCCGGGAGCTCCTACAATGAGCAGTTCTTC